This T cell receptor (beta chain) was retrieved from a study of blood T cell repertoires in COVID-19. This clone was found a few times. The method was immunoSEQ multiplex PCR; TCRdb's version includes in-frame clones alone and lacks a portion of them. The table records 200,000 to 250,000 clones, around 90% of them present only once. The CDR3 consists of 12 residues. The germline V gene has CDR1 MNHEY and CDR2 SVGAGI. The V gene lost 8 bases and the J gene lost 1 base, with 8 bases spanning the gap. This sequence originates from an elderly man with acute or convalescent COVID-19. The chain combines TRBV6-5 with TRBJ1-2; unclear D gene. The sequenced material came from peripheral blood. The CDR3 DNA follows: TGTGCCAGCTCCCAGTTTAACTATGGCTACACCTTC. Residues: CASSQFNYGYTF.